This is a list of T cell receptor beta chains from one sample in a study of blood T cell repertoires in COVID-19. The method was immunoSEQ multiplex PCR; TCRdb's version includes in-frame clones alone and lacks a portion of them. The table includes around 170,000 clones, about four fifths detected once. The sample taken for sequencing was peripheral blood. These receptors were collected from a woman in her thirties or forties with acute or convalescent COVID-19. Each CDR3 is given with its conserved first and last residue.

length	V	J	CDR3
15	TRBV3-1/TRBV3-2	TRBJ1-1	CASTPSGRENTEAFF
15	TRBV11-1	TRBJ1-1	CASSPSDRGNTEAFF
16	TRBV7-9	TRBJ2-3	CASSRRGGLSTDTQYF
12	TRBV24-1	TRBJ1-2	CATSDSFVGYTF
12	TRBV2	TRBJ1-4	CASSPGIEKLFF
15	TRBV28	TRBJ2-1	CASRPPSGGAGEQFF
12	TRBV7-2	TRBJ1-1	CASSLTTAEAFF
15	TRBV21-1	TRBJ2-1	CASSKARPSYNEQFF
17	TRBV11-2	TRBJ1-3	CASSLVRQLSSGNTIYF
18	TRBV16	TRBJ2-7	CASSQLGAGARGSYEQYF
15	TRBV5-1	TRBJ1-1	CASSLFSQGATEAFF
14	TRBV10-3	TRBJ2-1	CAISDGRGSNEQFF
19	TRBV24-1	TRBJ1-4	CAPCCLLTSGQVLNEKLFF
16	TRBV2	TRBJ2-1	CASIAGTINLYNEQFF
15	TRBV2	TRBJ1-5	CASSEARGGARPQHF
16	TRBV28	TRBJ1-3	CASSFPQGVMGNTIYF
15	TRBV2	TRBJ2-5	CASSEGPGQQETQYF
15	TRBV6-5	TRBJ2-5	CASSKTGGYQETQYF
13	TRBV6-5	TRBJ1-5	CASRGQGIQPQHF
13	TRBV6-1	TRBJ2-1	CASSEGENNEQFF
15	TRBV24-1	TRBJ2-1	CATSEILAGYNEQFF
12	TRBV24-1	TRBJ2-5	CATSDWAGGLHF
12	TRBV30	TRBJ1-1	CAGQTVNTEAFF
15	TRBV18	TRBJ2-7	CASSPDRLSSYEQYF